This T cell receptor beta chain was sequenced in a study of Graves' ophthalmopathy and Graves' hyperthyroidism. This clonotype was seen at least ten times. RNA transcripts provided the template for amplifying TCR beta CDR3 regions. Investigators did first-round RT-PCR with HTBI primers, then second-round multiplex PCR. In TCRdb, the multiplex PCR reads were re-called with MiXCR into one record per CDR3 protein. The table has some 210,000 distinct CDR3 sequences, 25% to 30% seen once. This CDR3 comprises 13 residues. CDR1 MNHEY and CDR2 SVGAGI come from the germline V gene. V dropped 2 bases and J dropped 7 bases, with 11 bases sitting between them.

The specimen sequenced was peripheral blood. The J gene is TRBJ2-5, the V gene TRBV6-5; possible D gene TRBD1, 6 bases. The source is a man aged 50 to 60 with Graves' ophthalmopathy. CDR3: CASSYVGGGTQYF. CDR3 DNA: TGTGCCAGCAGTTACGTAGGGGGTGGGACCCAGTACTTC.